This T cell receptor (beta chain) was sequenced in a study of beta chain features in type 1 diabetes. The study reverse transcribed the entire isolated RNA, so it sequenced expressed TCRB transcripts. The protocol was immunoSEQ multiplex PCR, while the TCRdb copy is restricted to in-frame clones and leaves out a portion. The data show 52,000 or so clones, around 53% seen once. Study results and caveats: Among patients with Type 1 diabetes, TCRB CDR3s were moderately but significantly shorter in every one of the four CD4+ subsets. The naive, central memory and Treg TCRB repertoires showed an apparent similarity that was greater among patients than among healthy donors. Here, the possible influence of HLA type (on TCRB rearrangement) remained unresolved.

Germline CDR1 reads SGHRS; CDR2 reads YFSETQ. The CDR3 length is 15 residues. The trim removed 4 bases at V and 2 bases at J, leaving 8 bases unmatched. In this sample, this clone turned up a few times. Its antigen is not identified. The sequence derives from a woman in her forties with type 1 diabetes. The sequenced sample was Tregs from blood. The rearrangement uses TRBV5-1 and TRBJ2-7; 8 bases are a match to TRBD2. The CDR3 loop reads CASSASGSVPYEQYF. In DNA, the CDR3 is TGCGCCAGCAGCGCGAGCGGGAGCGTACCCTACGAGCAGTACTTC.